Listed here is a single TCR beta chain. The data derive from a study of shared clonotypes between healthy human individuals. The repertoire was sequenced with immunoSEQ multiplex PCR; TCRdb's copy has only in-frame clones and lacks some. The data show some 500,000 clones, with almost 97% seen just once and approximately 0.06% held by the top ten. The CDR3 has 12 amino acids. From germline, CDR1 is SEHNR and CDR2 FQNEAQ (reference sequence). The ends were cut back, 3 bases at V and 6 bases at J, with 9 bases in the middle. The receptor's source is a woman aged 25 to 39 in good health. The chain uses TRBV7-9 and TRBJ2-7; a weak D match, TRBD2 (5 bases). Specimen: naive CD4+ T cells sorted from blood. As for subset: CD45RA+ positively selected. The chain's CDR3 is CASSFTRAEQYF. The CDR3 region has the DNA TGTGCCAGCAGCTTTACTAGAGCCGAGCAGTACTTC.